A selection of T cell receptor beta chains follows, all from one sample in a study of response to subunit inactivated influenza vaccine. TCRdb analysed the RT-PCR reads with MiXCR anew, one entry per CDR3 protein. The table lists about 540,000 distinct CDR3 sequences, 20% to 25% of them singletons, with 2.8% in the top ten. The same sample was also studied in work on T cells expressing NK-cell markers.

Sequenced material: CD4+ T cells sorted from PBMCs, taken 11 to 12 days after vaccination. The receptors shown here come from a man aged 50-59 years who received an inactivated influenza vaccine. Both conserved end residues are part of each CDR3.

TRBV7-2 | CASSPLVVGTGELFF
TRBV7-9 | CASSLDSGGGSYEQYF
TRBV6-1 | CAHGEDTQYF
TRBV10-3 | CAISPGTVSYEQYF
TRBV5-6 | CASSLARQAGETQYF
TRBV2 | CASSLHLQGSEQYF
TRBV28 | CASSPSTSGSYEQYF
TRBV7-2 | CASLIGGTRGDTQYF
TRBV12-3/TRBV12-4 | CASSLKRGAQETQYF
TRBV3-1 | CASSRRRGYQETQYF
TRBV4-2 | CASSQEFRLYNEQFF
TRBV10-2 | CASRPRGDRMSYEQYF
TRBV7-9 | CASSFVLLKDEQFF
TRBV20-1 | CSARADSYEQYF
TRBV7-2 | CASSPGDVGEAFF
TRBV3-1 | CASGGGATSYEQYF
TRBV21-1 | CASHPQRTSDYEQYF
TRBV12-3/TRBV12-4 | CASSLRGGVDPDTQYF
TRBV6-1 | CASSPGGGRARDTQYF
TRBV6-2/TRBV6-3 | CASRLARTSPLHF
TRBV3-1 | CASSPGLATKDTQYF
TRBV12-3/TRBV12-4 | CASRIRGSSEAFF
TRBV29-1 | CSVLLNAVNTQYF
TRBV14 | CASSPRLGAYNEQFF
TRBV9 | CASSTNIQETQYF
TRBV4-2 | CASSQGAPSNYGYTF
TRBV14 | CASSQDRTPSTDTQYF
TRBV12-3/TRBV12-4 | CASRPGQGLGEKLFF
TRBV3-1 | CASSQGGPYESYNEQFF
TRBV7-2 | CASSFLAGEGEQYF
TRBV7-7 | CASSLNEQTGELFF
TRBV7-2 | CASSLVGQTYYGYTF
TRBV20-1 | CSAPGGTSREQFF
TRBV27 | CASSLVAGVTYYEQYF
TRBV30 | CAWSVMGGSAEAFF
TRBV28 | CASSLGGLVGSGELFF
TRBV10-3 | CAIKFGAANSYEQYF
TRBV20-1 | CSARGLAQETQYF
TRBV6-5 | CASSWGSGTSGRADTQYF
TRBV5-1 | CASSLDYGTGVGNTIYF
TRBV5-1 | CASSLAGGAINEQFF
TRBV15 | CATSRDLGQGHGYTF
TRBV24-1 | CATSETGTGGRQPQHF
TRBV20-1 | CSARGLGETQYF
TRBV28 | CASSSAAGYYEQYF
TRBV20-1 | CSASAGGVSYEQYF
TRBV6-2/TRBV6-3 | CASSRRQTYEQYF
TRBV6-5 | CASSLTGGWTSGANEQFF
TRBV5-1 | CASSLRGQHQETQYF
TRBV4-1 | CASSQDLVVRNRYGYTF
TRBV7-2 | CASSLGLAMYEQYF
TRBV12-5 | CASGQGVLGVNTQYF
TRBV9 | CASSSDLDTQYF
TRBV18 | CASSPGTGLNYGYTF
TRBV5-1 | CASSVAGVDTQYF
TRBV9 | CASSVDTQVQETQYF
TRBV10-3 | CAISNNQGSSGNTIYF
TRBV28 | CASSLSGTQYF
TRBV4-2 | CASSQHSGSADEQYF